This entry describes one T cell receptor (beta chain). Sequenced by immunoSEQ multiplex PCR; TCRdb stores in-frame clones only, minus some. The table includes some 83,000 clones, more than 80% detected once. Germline V gene sequence: CDR1 SGDLS, CDR2 YYNGEE. With 1 base removed from V and 1 base from J, the gap between germline ends came to 6 bases. This CDR3 has 14 residues. The sample comes from a study of technical replicates of blood from a few donors. This sequence was found in a human donor in good health. The V gene is TRBV9, the J gene TRBJ2-4; D is perhaps TRBD2 (5 bases). The sample taken for sequencing was T cells isolated from PBMCs. CDR3 residues: CASSVSGAKNIQYF. The CDR3 DNA is TGTGCCAGCAGCGTATCGGGGGCCAAAAACATTCAGTACTTC.